This T cell receptor beta chain is from a study of blood T cell repertoires in COVID-19. Methods used by the authors: Amplification of reference gene primers provided the estimated nucleated cell counts. Sequenced by immunoSEQ multiplex PCR; TCRdb stores in-frame clones only, minus some. Clonal size and the V and J genes are those of that table, whereas D and trimming came from the DNA. The table includes under 110,000 clones, about 84% detected once. The CDR3 sequence is 15 residues long. V lost 3 bases and J 2 bases, leaving 15 bases between the germline ends. Per germline, CDR1 DFQATT and CDR2 SNEGSKA (reference sequence).

V and J are TRBV20-1 and TRBJ2-3; D not resolved. This receptor was taken from a woman in her sixties with acute or convalescent COVID-19. The sequenced material came from peripheral blood. The CDR3 DNA follows: TGCAGTGCTAGTGCCCTTAAGCCTTACACAGATACGCAGTATTTT. This translates into CSASALKPYTDTQYF.